One and the same sample provided the 3 T cell receptor beta chains below, sequenced in a study of blood T cell repertoires in COVID-19. Assay: immunoSEQ multiplex PCR; the TCRdb copy retains only in-frame clones and omits some. The sample lists roughly 120,000 clones; more than 70% were seen once. Sequenced input: peripheral blood. The receptors here all came from a woman between 50 and 59 years old with acute or convalescent COVID-19.

The DNA of the CDR3 is TGTGCCACCAGTGACACAGGCTACACCGGGGAGCTGTTTTTT. Translated: CATSDTGYTGELFF. The chain is built from TRBV24-1 and TRBJ2-2; a possible D gene is TRBD1 (5 bases). V dropped 4 bases and J dropped 3 bases, with 8 bases sitting between them. The CDR3 spans 14 residues. CDR1 and CDR2 (germline): KGHDR, SFDVKD.

The gene calls are TRBV11-2 and TRBJ2-7; perhaps TRBD2 as D (6 bases). This CDR3 comprises 16 residues. With 6 bases removed from V and 7 bases from J, the gap between germline ends came to 25 bases. The germline CDR1 and CDR2 sequences are SGHAT and FQNNGV. The CDR3 DNA reads TGTGCCAGCAGTCTCAACCCCACGGGGGTGGCGGGAGAGCAGTACTTC. Protein: CASSLNPTGVAGEQYF.

The chain recombines TRBV7-2 with TRBJ1-1; TRBD1 is a possible D gene (6 bases). The V end lost 4 bases, the J end lost 4 bases, and 13 bases lay between the germline ends. Germline CDR1 SGHTA, CDR2 FQGNSA. CDR3 size: 14 residues. The CDR3 is CASSYRVGGTEAFF. The CDR3 DNA reads as TGTGCCAGCAGCTACAGGGTGGGTGGCACTGAAGCTTTCTTT.